This TCR beta chain was observed in a study of blood T cells in healthy people across ages. Whole-study results and caveats: Older age coincided with a roughly linear decline in TCR beta diversity per million T cells. Any changes in expanded clonotypes were possibly confounded, as donor CMV status remained unknown. Fewer expanded clones and more diversity marked long-lived versus aged donors.

To note about this clonotype: Its target is not known.

Germline V gives CDR1 SNHLY, CDR2 FYNNEI. The V gene lost 7 bases and the J gene lost 8 bases, with 12 bases spanning the gap. The CDR3 loop spans 13 amino acids. It was with a sample-barcoded 5' primer and a J-beta primer mix that a second PCR of roughly 7 to 12 cycles was run. A single record per CDR3 protein comes from TCRdb applying MiXCR to the 5' RACE reads. There are about 1.4 million distinct CDR3 sequences in the sample; approximately 59% occur only once, and over 5.5% lies in the top ten. The source material was blood. This TCR was recovered from a man between 18 and 35 years old in good health. The chain uses TRBV2 and TRBJ1-6, with D uncertain. CDR3 sequence reads: CASNYKRDSPLHF. The CDR3 DNA reads TGTGCCAGCAATTATAAGAGGGATTCACCCCTCCACTTT.